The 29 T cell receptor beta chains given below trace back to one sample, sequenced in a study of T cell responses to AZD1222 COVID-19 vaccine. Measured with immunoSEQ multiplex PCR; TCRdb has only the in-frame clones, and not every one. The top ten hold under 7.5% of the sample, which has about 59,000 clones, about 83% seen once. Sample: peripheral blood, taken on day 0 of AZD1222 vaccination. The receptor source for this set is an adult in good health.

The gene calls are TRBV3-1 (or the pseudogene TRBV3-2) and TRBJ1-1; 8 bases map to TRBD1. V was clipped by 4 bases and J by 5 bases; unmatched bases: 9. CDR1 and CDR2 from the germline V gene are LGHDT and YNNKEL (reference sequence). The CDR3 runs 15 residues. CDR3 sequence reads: CASSLSVTGDTEAFF. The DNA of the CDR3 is TGTGCCAGCAGCCTCTCAGTGACAGGGGATACTGAAGCTTTCTTT.

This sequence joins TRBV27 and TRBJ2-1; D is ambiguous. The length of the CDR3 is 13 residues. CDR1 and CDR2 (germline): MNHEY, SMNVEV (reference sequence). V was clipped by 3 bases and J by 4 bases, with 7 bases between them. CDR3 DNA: TGTGCCAGCAGTTTGTCAGCGTACAATGAGCAGTTCTTC. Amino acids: CASSLSAYNEQFF.

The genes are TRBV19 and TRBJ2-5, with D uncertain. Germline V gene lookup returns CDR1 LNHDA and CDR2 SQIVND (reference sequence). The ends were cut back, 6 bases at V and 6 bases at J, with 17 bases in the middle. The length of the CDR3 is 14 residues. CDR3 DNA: TGTGCCAGTAGCCTGGACCCTTCGTGGAAGACCCAGTACTTC. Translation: CASSLDPSWKTQYF.

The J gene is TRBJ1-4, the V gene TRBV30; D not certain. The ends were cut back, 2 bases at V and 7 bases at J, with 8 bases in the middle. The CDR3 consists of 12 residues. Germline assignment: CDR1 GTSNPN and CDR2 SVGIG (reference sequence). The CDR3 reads CAWSLTSEKLFF. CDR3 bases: TGTGCCTGGAGTCTGACGAGTGAAAAACTGTTTTTT.

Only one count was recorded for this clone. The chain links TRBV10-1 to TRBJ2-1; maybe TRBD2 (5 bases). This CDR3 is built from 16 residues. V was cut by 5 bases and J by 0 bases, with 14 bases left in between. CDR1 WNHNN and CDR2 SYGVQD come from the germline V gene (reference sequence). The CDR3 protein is CASSPWRISSYNEQFF. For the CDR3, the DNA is TGCGCCAGCAGTCCGTGGAGGATCAGCTCCTACAATGAGCAGTTCTTC.

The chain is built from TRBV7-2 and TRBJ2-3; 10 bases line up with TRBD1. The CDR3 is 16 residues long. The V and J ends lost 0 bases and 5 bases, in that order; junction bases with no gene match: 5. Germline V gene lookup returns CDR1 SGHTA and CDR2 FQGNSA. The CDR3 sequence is CASSLAPGQGVDTQYF. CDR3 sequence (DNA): TGTGCCAGCAGCTTAGCGCCCGGACAGGGGGTAGATACGCAGTATTTT.

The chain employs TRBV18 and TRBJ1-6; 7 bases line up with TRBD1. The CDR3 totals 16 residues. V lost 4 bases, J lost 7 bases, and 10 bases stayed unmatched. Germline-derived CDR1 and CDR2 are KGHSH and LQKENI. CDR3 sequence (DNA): TGTGCCAGCTCACTTCCCCAAGGGACAGAGAATTCACCCCTCCACTTT. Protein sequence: CASSLPQGTENSPLHF.

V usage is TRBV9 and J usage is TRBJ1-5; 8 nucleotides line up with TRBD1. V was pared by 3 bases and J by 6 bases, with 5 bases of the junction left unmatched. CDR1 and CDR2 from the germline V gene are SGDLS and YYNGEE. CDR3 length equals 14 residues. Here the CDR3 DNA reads TGTGCCAGCAGCGCCCGACAGGGGCCTCAGCCCCAGCATTTT. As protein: CASSARQGPQPQHF.

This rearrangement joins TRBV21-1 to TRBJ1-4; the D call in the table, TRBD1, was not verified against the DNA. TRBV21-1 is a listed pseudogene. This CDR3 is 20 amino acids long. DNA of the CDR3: TGTGCCAGCAGCTCACTCTCAGGTACCCATCCTATCCACGCCTATGAAAAACTGTTTTTT. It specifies CASSSLSGTHPIHAYEKLFF.

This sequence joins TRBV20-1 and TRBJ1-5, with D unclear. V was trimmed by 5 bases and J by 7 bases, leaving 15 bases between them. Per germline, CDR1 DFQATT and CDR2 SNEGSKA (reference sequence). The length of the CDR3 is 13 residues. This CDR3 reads CSAGGKLAQPQHF. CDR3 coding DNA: TGCAGTGCTGGTGGAAAGCTTGCACAGCCCCAGCATTTT.

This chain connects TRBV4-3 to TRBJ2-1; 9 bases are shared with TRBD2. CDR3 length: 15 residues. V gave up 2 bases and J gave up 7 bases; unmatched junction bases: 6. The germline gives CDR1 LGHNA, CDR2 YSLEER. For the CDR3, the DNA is TGCGCCAGCAGCCAAAGGGCGGGGGGGCATAATGAGCAGTTCTTC. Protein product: CASSQRAGGHNEQFF.

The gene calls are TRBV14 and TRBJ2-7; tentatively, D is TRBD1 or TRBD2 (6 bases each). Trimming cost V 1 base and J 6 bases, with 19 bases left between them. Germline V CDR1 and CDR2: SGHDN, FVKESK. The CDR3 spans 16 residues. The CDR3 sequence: CASSQVGRTEAPEQYF. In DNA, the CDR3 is TGTGCCAGCAGCCAAGTGGGGAGGACAGAAGCCCCCGAGCAGTACTTC.

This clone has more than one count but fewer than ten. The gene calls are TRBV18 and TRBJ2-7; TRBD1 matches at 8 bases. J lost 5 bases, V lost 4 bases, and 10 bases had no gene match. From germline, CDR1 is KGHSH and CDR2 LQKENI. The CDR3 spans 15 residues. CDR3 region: CASSLTGQGDHEQYF. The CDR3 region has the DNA TGTGCCAGCTCACTCACAGGACAGGGTGATCACGAGCAGTACTTC.

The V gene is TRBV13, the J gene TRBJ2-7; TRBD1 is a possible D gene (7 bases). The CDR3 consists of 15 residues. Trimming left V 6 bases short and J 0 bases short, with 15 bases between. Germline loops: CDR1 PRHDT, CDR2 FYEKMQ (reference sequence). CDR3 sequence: CASSGGTESSYEQYF. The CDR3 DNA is TGTGCCAGCAGTGGAGGGACAGAGAGCTCCTACGAGCAGTACTTC. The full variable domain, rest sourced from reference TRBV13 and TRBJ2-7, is AAGVIQSPRHLIKEKRETATLKCYPIPRHDTVYWYQQGPGQDPQFLISFYEKMQSDKGSIPDRFSAQQFSDYHSELNMSSLELGDSALYFCASSGGTESSYEQYFGPGTRLTVT.

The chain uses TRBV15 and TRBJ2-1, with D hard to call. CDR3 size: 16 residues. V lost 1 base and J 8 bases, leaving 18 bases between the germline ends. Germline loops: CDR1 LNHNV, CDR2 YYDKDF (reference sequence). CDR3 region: CATSRVGRADVDEQFF. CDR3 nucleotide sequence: TGTGCCACCAGCAGAGTAGGTCGTGCAGACGTGGATGAGCAGTTCTTC.

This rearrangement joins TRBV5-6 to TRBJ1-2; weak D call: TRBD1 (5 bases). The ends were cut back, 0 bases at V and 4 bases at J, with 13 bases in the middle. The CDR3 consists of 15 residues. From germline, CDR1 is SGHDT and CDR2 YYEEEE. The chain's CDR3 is CASSLGGLFIYGYTF. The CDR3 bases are TGTGCCAGCAGCTTGGGGGGCCTCTTCATCTATGGCTACACCTTC.

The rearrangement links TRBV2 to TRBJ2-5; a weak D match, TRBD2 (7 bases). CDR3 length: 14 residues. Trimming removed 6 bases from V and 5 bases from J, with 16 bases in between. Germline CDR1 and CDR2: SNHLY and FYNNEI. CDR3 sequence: CASRGGRGGETQYF. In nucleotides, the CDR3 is TGTGCCAGCAGAGGGGGGCGCGGGGGTGAGACCCAGTACTTC.

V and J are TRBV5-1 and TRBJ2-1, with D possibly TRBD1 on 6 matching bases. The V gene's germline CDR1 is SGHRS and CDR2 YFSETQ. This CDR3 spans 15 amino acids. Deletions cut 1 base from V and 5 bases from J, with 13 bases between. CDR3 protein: CASSLRQGNDNEQFF. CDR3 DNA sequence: TGCGCCAGCAGCTTGAGGCAGGGGAACGACAATGAGCAGTTCTTC. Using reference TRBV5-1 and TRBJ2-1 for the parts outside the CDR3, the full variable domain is KAGVTQTPRYLIKTRGQQVTLSCSPISGHRSVSWYQQTPGQGLQFLFEYFSETQRNKGNFPGRFSGRQFSNSRSEMNVSTLELGDSALYLCASSLRQGNDNEQFFGPGTRLTVL.

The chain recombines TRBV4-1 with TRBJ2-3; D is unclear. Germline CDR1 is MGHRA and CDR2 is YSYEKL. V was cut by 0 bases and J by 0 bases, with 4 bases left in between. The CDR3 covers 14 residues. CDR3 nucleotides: TGCGCCAGCAGCCAAGAAAGAAGCACAGATACGCAGTATTTT. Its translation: CASSQERSTDTQYF.

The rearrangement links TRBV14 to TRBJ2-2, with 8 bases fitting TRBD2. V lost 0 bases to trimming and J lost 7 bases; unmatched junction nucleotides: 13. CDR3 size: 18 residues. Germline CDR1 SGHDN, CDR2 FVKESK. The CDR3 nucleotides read TGTGCCAGCAGCCAAGATGTGCTAGCGGGCCTCCCGGGCGGGGAGCTGTTTTTT. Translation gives CASSQDVLAGLPGGELFF.

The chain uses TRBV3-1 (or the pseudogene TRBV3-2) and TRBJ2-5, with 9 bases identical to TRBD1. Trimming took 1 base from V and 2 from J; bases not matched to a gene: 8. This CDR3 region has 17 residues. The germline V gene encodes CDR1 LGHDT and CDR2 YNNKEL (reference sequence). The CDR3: CASSQGTGAPRQETQYF. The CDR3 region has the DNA TGTGCCAGCAGCCAAGGGACAGGGGCGCCCAGGCAAGAGACCCAGTACTTC.

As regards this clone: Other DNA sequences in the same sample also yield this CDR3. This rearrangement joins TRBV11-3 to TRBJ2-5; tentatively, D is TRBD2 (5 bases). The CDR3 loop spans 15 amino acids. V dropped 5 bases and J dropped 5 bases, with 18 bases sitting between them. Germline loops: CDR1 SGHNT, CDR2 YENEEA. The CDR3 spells CASSTGSGSRETQYF. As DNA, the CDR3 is TGTGCCAGCAGCACTGGGAGTGGGTCACGGGAGACCCAGTACTTC. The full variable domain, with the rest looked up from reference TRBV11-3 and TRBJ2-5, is EAGVVQSPRYKIIEKKQPVAFWCNPISGHNTLYWYLQNLGQGPELLIRYENEEAVDDSQLPKDRFSAERLKGVDSTLKIQPAELGDSAVYLCASSTGSGSRETQYFGPGTRLLVL.

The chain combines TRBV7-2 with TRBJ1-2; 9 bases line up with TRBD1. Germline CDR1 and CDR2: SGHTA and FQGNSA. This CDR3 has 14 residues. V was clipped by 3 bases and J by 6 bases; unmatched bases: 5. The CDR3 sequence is CASSFLGQGHGYTF. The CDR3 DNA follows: TGTGCCAGCAGCTTTTTGGGACAGGGACATGGCTACACCTTC.

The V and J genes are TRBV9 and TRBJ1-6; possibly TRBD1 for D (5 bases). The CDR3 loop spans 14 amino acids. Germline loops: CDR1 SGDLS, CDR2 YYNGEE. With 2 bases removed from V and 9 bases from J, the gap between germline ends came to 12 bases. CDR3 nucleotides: TGTGCCAGCAGCGTCCAGGGTCGAGGTTCACCCCTCCACTTT. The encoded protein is CASSVQGRGSPLHF.

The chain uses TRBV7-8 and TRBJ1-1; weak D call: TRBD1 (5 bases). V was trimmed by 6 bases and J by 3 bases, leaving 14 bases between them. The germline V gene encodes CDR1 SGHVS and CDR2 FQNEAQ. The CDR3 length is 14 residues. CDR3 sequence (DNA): TGTGCCAGCAGAAACAGGTTAACGGACACTGAAGCTTTCTTT. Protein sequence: CASRNRLTDTEAFF.

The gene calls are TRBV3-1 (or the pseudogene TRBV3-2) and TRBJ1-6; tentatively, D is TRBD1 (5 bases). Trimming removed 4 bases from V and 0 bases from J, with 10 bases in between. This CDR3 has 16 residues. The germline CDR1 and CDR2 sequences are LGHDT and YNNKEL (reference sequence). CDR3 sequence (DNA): TGTGCCAGCAGCCTGGACATAGGCTCCTATAATTCACCCCTCCACTTT. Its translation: CASSLDIGSYNSPLHF.

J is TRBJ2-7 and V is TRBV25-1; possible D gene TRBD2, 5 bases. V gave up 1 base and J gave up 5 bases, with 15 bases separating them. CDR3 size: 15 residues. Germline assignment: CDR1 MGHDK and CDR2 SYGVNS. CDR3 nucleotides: TGTGCCAGCAGTGAATCGGTTGGGCGGGTGAACGAGCAGTACTTC. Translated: CASSESVGRVNEQYF.

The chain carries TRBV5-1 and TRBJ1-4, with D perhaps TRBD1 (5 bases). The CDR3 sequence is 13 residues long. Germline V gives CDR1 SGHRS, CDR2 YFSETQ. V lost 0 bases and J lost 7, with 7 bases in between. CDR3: CASSLGQSEKLFF. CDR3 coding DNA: TGCGCCAGCAGCTTGGGACAGTCTGAAAAACTGTTTTTT.

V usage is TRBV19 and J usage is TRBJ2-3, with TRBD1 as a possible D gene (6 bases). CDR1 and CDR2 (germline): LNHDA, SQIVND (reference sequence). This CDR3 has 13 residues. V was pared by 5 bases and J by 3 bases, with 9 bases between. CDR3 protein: CASSEQGTDTQYF. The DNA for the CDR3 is TGTGCCAGTAGTGAACAGGGAACAGATACGCAGTATTTT.